Presented here are 2 T cell receptor beta chains from one specimen sequenced in a study of tumor-infiltrating lymphocytes in primary liver carcinoma. Germline DNA was extracted too, while blood RNA derived from unsorted whole blood. With a constant-region primer, TCR beta cDNA was made from around 520 ng of total RNA. Three nested multiplex PCR rounds, a slightly modified ARM-PCR, produced the libraries for TCR beta. Rounds one and two of PCR, each of around 11 cycles, were primed with TRBV1-TRBV30 forward primers and a C-beta reverse primer. TCRdb used MiXCR to reprocess the multiplex PCR reads, holding one entry per CDR3 protein. The sample includes about 320,000 distinct CDR3 sequences, roughly three fifths of them seen just once. Sequences were obtained from peripheral blood. The receptors here all came from a woman aged 30 to 39 with primary liver carcinoma and hepatitis B virus infection.

This clonotype occurred a few times. The junction departs from germline at one end; a sequencing error may be responsible. The V gene is TRBV6-2 or TRBV6-3, the J gene TRBJ2-2; D is ambiguous. Germline lookup yields CDR1 MNHEY and CDR2 SVGEGT. This CDR3 region has 12 residues. This CDR3 is CVSSYVTGELFF. Here the CDR3 DNA reads TGTGTCAGCAGTTACGTGACCGGGGAGCTGTTTTTT.

In the case of this clonotype: Sequence at one end of the junction differs from germline and may be a read error. The chain recombines TRBV6-1 with TRBJ2-2, with 11 bases that match TRBD2. The germline CDR1 and CDR2 sequences are MNHNS and SASEGT. This CDR3 region has 16 residues. Here the CDR3 DNA reads TGTGTCAGCAGTGTACAGACTAGCGGGATGGACGGGGAGCTGTTTTTT. Its translation: CVSSVQTSGMDGELFF.